Below, 16 T cell receptor beta chains from the same sample are listed, as sequenced in a study of Ad26.COV2.S vaccination and SARS-CoV-2 variants. The data were produced by immunoSEQ multiplex PCR, yet TCRdb's version contains in-frame clones alone and is incomplete. Altogether 300,000 to 500,000 clones are present, 88% being singletons, with the ten largest covering more than 3%. Treatment here: roughly 19 received Ad26.COV2.S at low or high dose, single or two shots; 5 received placebo; per-sample allocation not given. Sampling was done on day 63 after the first vaccine or placebo injection. Sample: peripheral blood, taken in a trial of Ad26.COV2.S vaccine versus placebo. These receptors all come from a person between 18 and 65 years old who received the Ad26.COV2.S COVID-19 vaccine or a placebo.

The chain joins TRBV5-1 to TRBJ2-7, with D perhaps TRBD1 or TRBD2 (5 bases each). CDR1 SGHRS and CDR2 YFSETQ come from the germline V gene. The V end was cut by 0 bases, the J end by 0 bases, with 7 bases between. The CDR3 is 14 amino acids. The CDR3 loop reads CASSLEGTSYEQYF. The DNA of the CDR3 is TGCGCCAGCAGCTTGGAGGGGACCTCCTACGAGCAGTACTTC. The whole variable domain, remainder taken from reference TRBV5-1 and TRBJ2-7, is KAGVTQTPRYLIKTRGQQVTLSCSPISGHRSVSWYQQTPGQGLQFLFEYFSETQRNKGNFPGRFSGRQFSNSRSEMNVSTLELGDSALYLCASSLEGTSYEQYFGPGTRLTVT.

This sequence joins TRBV12-3 or TRBV12-4 and TRBJ2-5; D unresolved. The CDR3 loop spans 13 amino acids. Deletions cut 2 bases from V and 1 base from J, with 5 bases between. For the CDR3, the DNA is TGTGCCAGCAGTTTAAAGGTCCAAGAGACCCAGTACTTC. Its translation is CASSLKVQETQYF.

This clone has only one observation. The V gene is TRBV19, the J gene TRBJ1-5, with D possibly matching TRBD1 (5 bases). The V and J ends lost 3 bases and 3 bases respectively, with 18 bases between them. Germline CDR1 reads LNHDA; CDR2 reads SQIVND (reference sequence). This CDR3 spans 17 amino acids. The CDR3 DNA sequence: TGTGCCAGTAGTATCGAGGGCTCCAGGGTCTTCAATCAGCCCCAGCATTTT. Its protein product is CASSIEGSRVFNQPQHF.

This clone was counted once. This chain links TRBV12-3 or TRBV12-4 with TRBJ2-7, with a weak D call TRBD2 (5 bases). Trimming removed 8 bases at V and 6 bases at J, with 11 bases between. This CDR3 is built from 11 residues. CDR3 sequence reads: CASSGRGEQYF. CDR3 bases: TGTGCCAGCTCAGGTCGGGGCGAGCAGTACTTC.

The J gene is TRBJ2-5, the V gene TRBV10-3; D remains ambiguous. The germline V gene has CDR1 ENHRY and CDR2 SYGVKD. With 8 bases removed from V and 5 bases from J, the gap between germline ends came to 12 bases. This CDR3 spans 12 amino acids. The CDR3 region has the DNA TGTGCCATCGGTAGTCGCTTTGAGACCCAGTACTTC. Translated, it gives CAIGSRFETQYF.

V is TRBV24-1 and J is TRBJ2-2; TRBD1 is a possible D gene (6 bases). There are 15 residues in the CDR3. V gave up 3 bases and J gave up 6 bases, with 13 bases separating them. Germline V gene sequence: CDR1 KGHDR, CDR2 SFDVKD. The CDR3 is CATSDPTGYSGELFF. The DNA of the CDR3 is TGTGCCACCAGTGATCCGACAGGTTATTCCGGGGAGCTGTTTTTT.

The chain has TRBV4-2 and TRBJ2-3; D possibly corresponds to TRBD2 (5 bases). The V end lost 1 base, the J end lost 4 bases, and 18 bases lay between the germline ends. Per germline, CDR1 LGHNA and CDR2 YNFKEQ. The length of the CDR3 is 17 residues. CDR3 loop: CASSQAPGGSGADTQYF. The CDR3 region has the DNA TGTGCCAGCAGCCAAGCGCCAGGAGGTAGTGGGGCAGATACGCAGTATTTT.

The sample holds one count of this clone. In the same sample, other DNA sequences code for this CDR3. The chain links TRBV5-5 to TRBJ1-1; D remains ambiguous. Germline V lookup: CDR1 SGHKS, CDR2 YYEKEE (reference sequence). The CDR3 totals 14 residues. V gave up 4 bases and J gave up 2 bases, with 12 bases separating them. CDR3 bases: TGTGCCAGCAGCCGCGATCGCGAAAACACTGAAGCTTTCTTT. Its translation is CASSRDRENTEAFF.

The rearrangement links TRBV5-1 to TRBJ2-4; TRBD2 aligns across 15 bases. From germline, CDR1 is SGHRS and CDR2 YFSETQ. CDR3 length: 16 residues. V shed 2 bases, J shed 8 bases, and the junction held 5 bases outside the gene matches. The CDR3 spells CASSFGTSGGRYIQYF. CDR3 nucleotide sequence: TGCGCCAGCAGCTTCGGGACTAGCGGGGGGAGATACATTCAGTACTTC.

The rearrangement uses TRBV4-1 and TRBJ2-1; D is possibly TRBD1 (7 bases). V was shortened by 0 bases and J by 11 bases, with 29 bases between the two germline ends. Germline CDR1 and CDR2: MGHRA and YSYEKL. This CDR3 contains 19 residues. CDR3 DNA sequence: TGCGCCAGCAGCCAAGAAACCCCGAGGGGGCACGCTCAGGAGGGAAAGCAGTTCTTC. This encodes CASSQETPRGHAQEGKQFF.

The CDR3 sequence: CSVEGAGDTEAFF. CDR3 in DNA: TGCAGCGTTGAAGGGGCAGGGGACACTGAAGCTTTCTTT. The gene calls are TRBV29-1 and TRBJ1-1; tentatively, D is TRBD1 (6 bases). V was cut by 1 base and J by 3 bases, with 9 bases left in between. The germline V gene has CDR1 SQVTM and CDR2 ANQGSEA. This CDR3 has 13 amino acids. Using reference TRBV29-1 and TRBJ1-1 for the parts outside the CDR3, the full variable domain is SAVISQKPSRDICQRGTSLTIQCQVDSQVTMMFWYRQQPGQSLTLIATANQGSEATYESGFVIDKFPISRPNLTFSTLTVSNMSPEDSSIYLCSVEGAGDTEAFFGQGTRLTVV.

V gene TRBV5-6 combines with J gene TRBJ2-7; D uncertain. Trimming left V 4 bases short and J 2 bases short, with 16 bases between. The CDR3 totals 15 residues. CDR1 and CDR2 from the germline V gene are SGHDT and YYEEEE. The CDR3 sequence: CASSVGPGEAYEQYF. The CDR3 DNA follows: TGTGCCAGCAGCGTGGGCCCGGGCGAAGCCTACGAGCAGTACTTC.

Of note for this clone: Within the sample, other DNA sequences also encode this same CDR3. This rearrangement joins TRBV19 to TRBJ1-1; D unresolved. Deletions cut 2 bases from V and 0 bases from J, with 4 bases between. The CDR3 loop spans 13 amino acids. Per germline, CDR1 LNHDA and CDR2 SQIVND (reference sequence). The CDR3 region is CASSITVNTEAFF. The CDR3 nucleotides are TGTGCCAGTAGTATAACTGTGAACACTGAAGCTTTCTTT. The full variable domain, completed using reference TRBV19 and TRBJ1-1, is DGGITQSPKYLFRKEGQNVTLSCEQNLNHDAMYWYRQDPGQGLRLIYYSQIVNDFQKGDIAEGYSVSREKKESFPLTVTSAQKNPTAFYLCASSITVNTEAFFGQGTRLTVV.

The V call is TRBV10-1, the J call TRBJ1-2; D ambiguous. Trimming shortened V by 0 bases and J by 8 bases, and 10 bases separated the two germline ends. Germline CDR1 and CDR2: WNHNN and SYGVQD (reference sequence). CDR3 size: 13 residues. For the CDR3, the DNA is TGCGCCAGCAGTGAGTCGCGAGCGGGGGGCTACACCTTC. Its protein is CASSESRAGGYTF.

The rearrangement joins TRBV12-3 or TRBV12-4 to TRBJ1-2; the D gene is possibly TRBD1 (5 bases). This CDR3 spans 13 amino acids. Trimming cost V 9 bases and J 2 bases, with 13 bases left between them. The CDR3 DNA reads TGTGCCAGTGCAGGGTCCAGCAACTATGGCTACACCTTC. Translated, it gives CASAGSSNYGYTF.

This rearrangement joins TRBV4-3 to TRBJ2-2; 13 nucleotides agree with TRBD2. With 1 base clipped from V and 8 bases from J, the junction kept 10 bases outside the gene matches. This CDR3 is 18 amino acids long. Germline V gene lookup returns CDR1 LGHNA and CDR2 YSLEER. The CDR3 loop is CASSQVPGLAGWGGELFF. The CDR3 coding sequence is TGCGCCAGCAGCCAAGTCCCGGGACTAGCGGGGTGGGGAGGGGAGCTGTTTTTT.